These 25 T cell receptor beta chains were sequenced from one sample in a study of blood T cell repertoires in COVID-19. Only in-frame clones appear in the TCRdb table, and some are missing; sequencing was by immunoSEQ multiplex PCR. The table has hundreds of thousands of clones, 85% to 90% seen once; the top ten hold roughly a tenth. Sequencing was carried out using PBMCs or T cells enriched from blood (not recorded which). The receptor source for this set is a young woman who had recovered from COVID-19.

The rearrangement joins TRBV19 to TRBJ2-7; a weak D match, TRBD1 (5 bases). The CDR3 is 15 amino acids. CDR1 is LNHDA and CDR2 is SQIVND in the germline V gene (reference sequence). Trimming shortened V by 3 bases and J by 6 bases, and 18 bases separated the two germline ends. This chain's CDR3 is CASSMVDSLHAEQYF. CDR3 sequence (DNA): TGTGCCAGTAGTATGGTCGACAGCCTGCATGCCGAGCAGTACTTC. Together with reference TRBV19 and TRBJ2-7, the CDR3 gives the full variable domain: DGGITQSPKYLFRKEGQNVTLSCEQNLNHDAMYWYRQDPGQGLRLIYYSQIVNDFQKGDIAEGYSVSREKKESFPLTVTSAQKNPTAFYLCASSMVDSLHAEQYFGPGTRLTVT.

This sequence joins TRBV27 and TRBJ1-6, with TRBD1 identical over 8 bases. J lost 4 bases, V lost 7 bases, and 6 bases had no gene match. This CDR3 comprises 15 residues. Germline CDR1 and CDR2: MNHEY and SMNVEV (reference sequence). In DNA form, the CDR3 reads TGTGCCAGCACCCGGGACAGGCCGTATAATTCACCCCTCCACTTT. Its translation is CASTRDRPYNSPLHF.

In DNA, the CDR3 is TGCGCCAGCAGCCTGAAGATGTCGGGAGGGCTTAATGAGCAGTTCTTC. It translates to CASSLKMSGGLNEQFF. This chain links TRBV5-1 with TRBJ2-1; 8 bases match TRBD2. J lost 7 bases, V lost 4 bases, and 13 bases had no gene match. This CDR3 is built from 16 residues. Germline lookup yields CDR1 SGHRS and CDR2 YFSETQ.

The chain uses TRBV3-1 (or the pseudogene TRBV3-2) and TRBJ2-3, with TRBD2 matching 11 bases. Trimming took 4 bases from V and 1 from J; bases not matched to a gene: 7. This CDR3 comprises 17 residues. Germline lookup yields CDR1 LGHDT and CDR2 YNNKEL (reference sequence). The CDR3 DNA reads TGTGCCAGCAGCCCCATAGGTAGCGGGGGGGGCACAGATACGCAGTATTTT. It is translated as CASSPIGSGGGTDTQYF.

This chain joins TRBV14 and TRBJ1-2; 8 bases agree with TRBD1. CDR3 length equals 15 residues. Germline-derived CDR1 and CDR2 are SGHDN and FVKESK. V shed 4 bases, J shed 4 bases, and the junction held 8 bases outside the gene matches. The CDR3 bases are TGTGCCAGCAGCCGCGGCGGGACAGGCCTCTATGGCTACACCTTC. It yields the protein CASSRGGTGLYGYTF.

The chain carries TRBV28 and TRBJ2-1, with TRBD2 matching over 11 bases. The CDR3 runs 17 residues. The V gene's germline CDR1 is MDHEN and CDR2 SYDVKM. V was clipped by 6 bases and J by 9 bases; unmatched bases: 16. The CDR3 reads CASRPRPRLAGGIEQFF. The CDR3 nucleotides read TGTGCCAGCAGGCCCCGTCCGCGGCTAGCGGGAGGCATTGAGCAGTTCTTC. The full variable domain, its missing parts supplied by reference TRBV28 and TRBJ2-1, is DVKVTQSSRYLVKRTGEKVFLECVQDMDHENMFWYRQDPGLGLRLIYFSYDVKMKEKGDIPEGYSVSREKKERFSLILESASTNQTSMYLCASRPRPRLAGGIEQFFGPGTRLTVL.

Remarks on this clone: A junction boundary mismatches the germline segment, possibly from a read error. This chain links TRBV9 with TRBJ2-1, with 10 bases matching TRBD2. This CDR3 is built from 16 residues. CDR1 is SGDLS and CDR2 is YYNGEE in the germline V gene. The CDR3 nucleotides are TGTGCCAGCAGCCGCGCGGGACTAGCGTCCTCCAATGAGCAGTTCTTC. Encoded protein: CASSRAGLASSNEQFF.

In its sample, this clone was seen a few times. CDR3 in amino acids: CATSRDEGAWVTSGNTIYF. DNA of the CDR3: TGTGCCACCAGCAGAGATGAAGGGGCGTGGGTAACTTCTGGAAACACCATATATTTT. The J gene is TRBJ1-3, the V gene TRBV15, with a weak D call TRBD1 (5 bases). The CDR3 is made up of 19 amino acids. V lost 0 bases and J lost 1, with 19 bases in between. Germline assignment: CDR1 LNHNV and CDR2 YYDKDF (reference sequence).

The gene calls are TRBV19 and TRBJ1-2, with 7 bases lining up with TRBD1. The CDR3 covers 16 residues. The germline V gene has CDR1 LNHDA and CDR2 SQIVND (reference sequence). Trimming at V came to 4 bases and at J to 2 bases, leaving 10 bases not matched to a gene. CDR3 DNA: TGTGCCAGTAGTACGCGCGCGAGGGACAGAAACTATGGCTACACCTTC. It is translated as CASSTRARDRNYGYTF.

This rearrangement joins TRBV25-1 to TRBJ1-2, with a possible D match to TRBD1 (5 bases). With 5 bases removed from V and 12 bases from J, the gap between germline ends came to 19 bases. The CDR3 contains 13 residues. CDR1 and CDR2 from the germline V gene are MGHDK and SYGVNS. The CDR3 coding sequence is TGTGCCAGCAGTTCTCCGAATCAGGGAGGGAACACCTTC. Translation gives CASSSPNQGGNTF.

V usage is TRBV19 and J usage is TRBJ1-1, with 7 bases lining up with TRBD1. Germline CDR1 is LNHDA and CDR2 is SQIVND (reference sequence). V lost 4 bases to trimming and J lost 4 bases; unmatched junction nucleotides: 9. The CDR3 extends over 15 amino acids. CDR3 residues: CASSKTGPSGTEAFF. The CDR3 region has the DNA TGTGCCAGTAGTAAGACAGGGCCTTCGGGCACTGAAGCTTTCTTT.

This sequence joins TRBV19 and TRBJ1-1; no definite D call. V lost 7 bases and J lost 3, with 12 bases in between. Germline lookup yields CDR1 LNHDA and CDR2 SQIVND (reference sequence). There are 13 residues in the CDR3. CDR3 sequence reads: CASKASGDTEAFF. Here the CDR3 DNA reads TGTGCCAGTAAAGCGAGCGGGGACACTGAAGCTTTCTTT.

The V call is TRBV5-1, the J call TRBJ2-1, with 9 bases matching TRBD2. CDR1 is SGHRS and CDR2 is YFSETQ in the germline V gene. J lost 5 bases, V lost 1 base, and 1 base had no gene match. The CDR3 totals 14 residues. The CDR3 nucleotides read TGCGCCAGCAGCTTGAGCGGGAGGAACAATGAGCAGTTCTTC. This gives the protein CASSLSGRNNEQFF.

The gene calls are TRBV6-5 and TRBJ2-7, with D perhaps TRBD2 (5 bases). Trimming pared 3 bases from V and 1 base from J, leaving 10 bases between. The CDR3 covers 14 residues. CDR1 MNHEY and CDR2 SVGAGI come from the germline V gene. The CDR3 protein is CASSYSRDSYEQYF. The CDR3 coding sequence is TGTGCCAGCAGTTATAGTCGGGATTCCTACGAGCAGTACTTC.

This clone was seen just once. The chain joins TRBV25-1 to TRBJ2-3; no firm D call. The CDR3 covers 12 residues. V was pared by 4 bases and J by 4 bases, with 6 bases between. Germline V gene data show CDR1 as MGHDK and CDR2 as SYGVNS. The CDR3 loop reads CASSAYSDTQYF. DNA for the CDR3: TGTGCCAGCAGTGCGTATTCAGATACGCAGTATTTT.

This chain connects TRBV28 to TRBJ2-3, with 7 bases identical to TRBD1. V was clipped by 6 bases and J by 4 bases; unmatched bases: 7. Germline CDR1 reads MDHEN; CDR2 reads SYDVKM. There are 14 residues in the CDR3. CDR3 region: CASSLVTGADTQYF. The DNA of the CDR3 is TGTGCCAGCAGCCTGGTCACAGGGGCAGATACGCAGTATTTT.

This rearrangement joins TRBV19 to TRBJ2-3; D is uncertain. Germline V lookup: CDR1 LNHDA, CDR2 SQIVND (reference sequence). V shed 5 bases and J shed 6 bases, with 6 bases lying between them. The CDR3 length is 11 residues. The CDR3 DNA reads TGTGCCAGTAGTCGGTCCGATACGCAGTATTTT. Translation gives CASSRSDTQYF.

CDR3 nucleotides: TGTGCCAGCAGCTCGCGGGGCTTAAGTAGGTATTTT. Translating it yields CASSSRGLSRYF. V is TRBV7-2 and J is TRBJ2-3, with D possibly TRBD2 on 6 matching bases. V dropped 4 bases and J dropped 14 bases, with 16 bases sitting between them. This CDR3 comprises 12 residues. The V gene's germline CDR1 is SGHTA and CDR2 FQGNSA.

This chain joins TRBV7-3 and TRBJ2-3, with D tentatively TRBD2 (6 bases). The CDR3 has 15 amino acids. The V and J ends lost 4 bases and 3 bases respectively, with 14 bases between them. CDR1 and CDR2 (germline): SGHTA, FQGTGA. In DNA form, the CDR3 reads TGTGCCAGCAGCTCGACTAGTTTCAGGACAGATACGCAGTATTTT. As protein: CASSSTSFRTDTQYF.

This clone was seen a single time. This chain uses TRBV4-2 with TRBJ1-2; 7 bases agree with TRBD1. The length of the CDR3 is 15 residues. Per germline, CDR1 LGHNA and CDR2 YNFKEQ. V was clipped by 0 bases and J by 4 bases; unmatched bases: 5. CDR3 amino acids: CASSQEGQRSYGYTF. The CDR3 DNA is TGTGCCAGCAGCCAAGAGGGACAGAGATCCTATGGCTACACCTTC.

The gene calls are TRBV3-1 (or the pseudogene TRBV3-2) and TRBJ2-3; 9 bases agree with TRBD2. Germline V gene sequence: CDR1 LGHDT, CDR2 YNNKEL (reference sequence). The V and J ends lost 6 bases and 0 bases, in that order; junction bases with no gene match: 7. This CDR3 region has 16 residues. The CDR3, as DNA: TGTGCCAGCAGTCTCCGAAGCGGGAGGAGCACAGATACGCAGTATTTT. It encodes CASSLRSGRSTDTQYF.

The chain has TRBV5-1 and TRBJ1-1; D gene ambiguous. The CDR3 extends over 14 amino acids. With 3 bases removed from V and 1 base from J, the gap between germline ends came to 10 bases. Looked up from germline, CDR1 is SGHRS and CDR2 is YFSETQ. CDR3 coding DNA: TGCGCCAGCAGCTCCTGGGAGGGGAACACTGAAGCTTTCTTT. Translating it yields CASSSWEGNTEAFF.

This CDR3 reads CASSPETGGNYGYTF. In DNA form, the CDR3 reads TGTGCCAGCAGCCCCGAGACAGGGGGCAACTATGGCTACACCTTC. V and J are TRBV4-2 and TRBJ1-2; 10 nucleotides line up with TRBD1. Germline assignment: CDR1 LGHNA and CDR2 YNFKEQ. With 4 bases clipped from V and 2 bases from J, the junction kept 4 bases outside the gene matches. The CDR3 covers 15 residues.

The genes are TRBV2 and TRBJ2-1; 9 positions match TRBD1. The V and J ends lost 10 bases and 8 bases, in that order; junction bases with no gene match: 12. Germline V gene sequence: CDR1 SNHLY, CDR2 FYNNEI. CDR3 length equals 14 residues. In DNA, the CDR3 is TGTGCCATAATACAGGGGGCACTATATGATGAGCAGTTCTTC. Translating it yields CAIIQGALYDEQFF.

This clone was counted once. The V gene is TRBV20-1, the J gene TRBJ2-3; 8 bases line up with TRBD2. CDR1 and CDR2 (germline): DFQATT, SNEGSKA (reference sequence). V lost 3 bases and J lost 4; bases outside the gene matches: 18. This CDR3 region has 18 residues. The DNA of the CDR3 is TGCAGTGCTAGTCGGCCGTCGGGGACGGGAGGGTCGGCAGATACGCAGTATTTT. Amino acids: CSASRPSGTGGSADTQYF.